Below, 15 T cell receptor beta chains from the same sample are listed, as sequenced in a study of cytomegalovirus exposure and HLA in healthy donors. PCR was performed using 60 Vbeta and 13 Jbeta primers. Clones were read by immunoSEQ multiplex PCR, and TCRdb kept only the in-frame ones, dropping some. Here the sample spans under 250,000 clones, 82% being singletons. Sequencing was performed on PBMCs. The receptor source for this set is a woman in her thirties or forties in good health and CMV-seronegative.

The gene calls are TRBV10-1 and TRBJ2-7; 12 nucleotides match TRBD1. Germline V gene sequence: CDR1 WNHNN, CDR2 SYGVQD (reference sequence). Trimming at V came to 7 bases and at J to 6 bases, leaving 7 bases not matched to a gene. The CDR3 spans 14 residues. CDR3 residues: CASNDGTGGAEQYF. The CDR3, as DNA: TGCGCCAGCAACGACGGGACAGGGGGCGCCGAGCAGTACTTC.

The chain carries TRBV30 and TRBJ2-7; no definite D call. The CDR3 has 13 amino acids. The germline V and J ends were trimmed by 1 base and 0 bases, with 7 bases remaining between them. In germline, CDR1 is GTSNPN, CDR2 SVGIG (reference sequence). CDR3 nucleotides: TGTGCCTGGAGTGGTCCGAGCTCCTACGAGCAGTACTTC. It specifies CAWSGPSSYEQYF.

The rearrangement joins TRBV29-1 to TRBJ2-1; unclear D gene. Trimming removed 4 bases at V and 6 bases at J, with 10 bases between. Germline assignment: CDR1 SQVTM and CDR2 ANQGSEA. The CDR3 consists of 12 residues. The CDR3 loop is CSVALRINEQFF. The DNA for the CDR3 is TGCAGCGTTGCTTTGCGGATCAATGAGCAGTTCTTC.

There are a few counts of this clone. In DNA, the CDR3 is TGTGCCATCAGTGCATACACAGGGTCCGAGCAGTACTTC. It codes for CAISAYTGSEQYF. The chain recombines TRBV10-3 with TRBJ2-7, with D perhaps TRBD1 (6 bases). The germline V gene has CDR1 ENHRY and CDR2 SYGVKD. The CDR3 has 13 residues. V was cut by 4 bases and J by 6 bases, with 13 bases left in between.

The chain joins TRBV5-1 to TRBJ1-2; D possibly corresponds to TRBD1 (5 bases). V shed 2 bases and J shed 7 bases, with 21 bases lying between them. The germline CDR1 and CDR2 sequences are SGHRS and YFSETQ. This CDR3 spans 16 amino acids. The CDR3 sequence is CASSFGEGVLIGGYTF. CDR3 coding DNA: TGCGCCAGCAGCTTTGGTGAAGGGGTCCTGATTGGTGGCTACACCTTC.

The chain recombines TRBV27 with TRBJ1-5, with 7 positions matching TRBD1. Germline lookup yields CDR1 MNHEY and CDR2 SMNVEV (reference sequence). Losses at the gene ends were 5 bases for V and 3 bases for J; bases not matched to a gene: 4. The CDR3 is made up of 14 amino acids. This CDR3 is CASSPDRNNQPQHF. CDR3 nucleotide sequence: TGTGCCAGCAGTCCGGACAGGAACAATCAGCCCCAGCATTTT.

For the CDR3, the DNA is TGTGCCAGCAGCGATCTCCTAGGACAGACACAAGACTATGGCTACACCTTC. Its protein product is CASSDLLGQTQDYGYTF. The rearrangement joins TRBV5-6 to TRBJ1-2; a possible D gene is TRBD1 (6 bases). The germline V gene has CDR1 SGHDT and CDR2 YYEEEE. The CDR3 runs to 17 residues. V was pared by 4 bases and J by 3 bases, with 22 bases between.

The chain is built from TRBV19 and TRBJ2-7; a weak D match, TRBD1 (6 bases). The germline V gene encodes CDR1 LNHDA and CDR2 SQIVND (reference sequence). The length of the CDR3 is 15 residues. With 7 bases removed from V and 1 base from J, the gap between germline ends came to 17 bases. The CDR3 DNA follows: TGTGCCAGTACCCTAAGGGGGAAGGGGTCCTACGAGCAGTACTTC. Protein: CASTLRGKGSYEQYF.

This sequence joins TRBV6-1 and TRBJ1-2; 7 nucleotides line up with TRBD1. Germline CDR1 reads MNHNS; CDR2 reads SASEGT. CDR3 size: 14 residues. V shed 3 bases and J 4 bases; nucleotides not matched to a gene: 5. This chain's CDR3 is CASSDRDRSYGYTF. The CDR3 nucleotides read TGTGCCAGCAGTGATCGGGACAGATCCTATGGCTACACCTTC.

DNA of the CDR3: TGCGCCAGCAGCCACCTACTAGCTCCTGAGCCTAACACCGGGGAGCTGTTTTTT. Encoded protein: CASSHLLAPEPNTGELFF. V and J are TRBV4-1 and TRBJ2-2; maybe TRBD2 (6 bases). CDR3 length: 18 amino acids. Per germline, CDR1 MGHRA and CDR2 YSYEKL. Trimming left V 3 bases short and J 2 bases short, with 19 bases between.

The chain uses TRBV30 and TRBJ2-5, with D possibly TRBD2 on 5 matching bases. Near its end, the DNA agrees better with TRBJ2-7, so the J call may be wrong. The germline CDR1 and CDR2 sequences are GTSNPN and SVGIG (reference sequence). This CDR3 spans 12 amino acids. CDR3 sequence reads: CAWSRSGGEQYF. CDR3 bases: TGTGCCTGGAGTAGAAGCGGCGGCGAGCAGTACTTC.

On this clone itself: An end of the junction differs from the germline gene, which may be a read error. The chain recombines TRBV6-5 with TRBJ1-2; D possibly corresponds to TRBD1 (5 bases). The germline gives CDR1 MNHEY, CDR2 SVGAGI. The CDR3 contains 13 residues. CDR3 sequence (DNA): TGTGCCAGCAAACTAGCAGGGACCTATGCCTACACCTTC. Translated, it gives CASKLAGTYAYTF.

This clone was seen only a few times. This chain links TRBV11-2 with TRBJ1-2; D is unclear. Trimming removed 2 bases from V and 1 base from J, with 8 bases in between. Germline assignment: CDR1 SGHAT and CDR2 FQNNGV. CDR3 length: 14 residues. The CDR3 DNA is TGTGCCAGCAGCTTAAGTCACAGTAACTATGGCTACACCTTC. Protein sequence: CASSLSHSNYGYTF.

Only a few counts were recorded for this clone. Its ends do not fully match the called genes, so a read error is possible. The chain links TRBV7-9 to TRBJ2-1, with 8 bases lining up with TRBD2. Germline loops: CDR1 SEHNR, CDR2 FQNEAQ (reference sequence). The CDR3 loop spans 16 amino acids. Written as DNA, the CDR3 is TGTTCCAGCAGCCTTTTCCCTAGCGGGCCCTACAATGAGCAGTTCTTC. It specifies CSSSLFPSGPYNEQFF.

The rearrangement joins TRBV7-7 to TRBJ2-2; tentatively, D is TRBD2 (5 bases). Trimming removed 5 bases at V and 4 bases at J, with 17 bases between. Germline V gives CDR1 SSHAT, CDR2 FNYEAQ (reference sequence). The CDR3 loop spans 16 amino acids. The CDR3 nucleotides read TGTGCCAGCAGCCGTCGGACTTCAGTCGCCACCGGGGAGCTGTTTTTT. It encodes CASSRRTSVATGELFF.